The 20 T cell receptor beta chains below all came from one sample that was sequenced in a study of regulatory T cells in long-lasting Graves disease. Noted time point: newly diagnosed GD, antithyroid drugs for less than 3 months. PBMCs were the source of the RNA used for TCR sequencing. Sequencing libraries for TCR beta were prepared with iRepertoire HTBI primers and Arm-PCR of CDR3 regions. TCRdb redid the calling of the multiplex PCR reads with MiXCR, one entry per CDR3 protein. Of about 350,000 distinct CDR3 sequences listed, about 17% are singletons. This sample also belongs to another study, concerning T cells in Graves' hyperthyroidism and ophthalmopathy.

The input for sequencing was peripheral blood mononuclear cells (PBMCs), taken at new diagnosis, from a patient treated with antithyroid drugs. The receptors derive from a woman between 18 and 29 years old with Graves disease.

This clonotype was detected ten times or more. The J gene is TRBJ1-1, the V gene TRBV5-1; D possibly corresponds to TRBD1 (5 bases). Deletions cut 0 bases from V and 6 bases from J, with 12 bases between. The V gene's germline CDR1 is SGHRS and CDR2 YFSETQ. The CDR3 totals 14 residues. The CDR3 loop is CASSLVGRVAEAFF. Here the CDR3 DNA reads TGCGCCAGCAGCTTGGTCGGCAGGGTGGCTGAAGCTTTCTTT.

This clonotype was counted many times. The rearrangement uses TRBV28 and TRBJ2-7, with D possibly being TRBD1 (5 bases). This CDR3 has 14 residues. Per the germline V gene, CDR1 is MDHEN and CDR2 is SYDVKM. V shed 4 bases and J shed 0 bases, with 10 bases lying between them. The DNA of the CDR3 is TGTGCCAGCAGTTCCCAGGGTCCCTCCTACGAGCAGTACTTC. Its protein is CASSSQGPSYEQYF.

This clonotype has only a few counts. V gene TRBV6-2 or TRBV6-3 combines with J gene TRBJ1-2; a possible D gene is TRBD1 (5 bases). The CDR3 length is 14 residues. Trimming took off 0 bases at V and 8 bases at J, with 13 bases between the two ends. Germline V lookup: CDR1 MNHEY, CDR2 SVGEGT. Written as DNA, the CDR3 is TGTGCCAGCAGTTACTCCGGGGCGGCGGGCGGCTACACCTTC. It translates to CASSYSGAAGGYTF.

The chain carries TRBV20-1 and TRBJ2-1; D is uncertain. CDR3 length equals 13 residues. CDR1 and CDR2 (germline): DFQATT, SNEGSKA (reference sequence). Trimming shortened V by 1 base and J by 8 bases, and 12 bases separated the two germline ends. CDR3 nucleotide sequence: TGCAGTGCTAGAGCTTACCCAGGCGATGAGCAGTTCTTC. It translates to CSARAYPGDEQFF.

Turning to this clonotype: A much larger clone is a single base away; this may be a read error. The rearrangement uses TRBV28 and TRBJ2-3; 7 bases fit TRBD2. The CDR3 is 14 amino acids. With V trimmed by 3 bases and J by 8 bases, 8 bases remained unmatched. CDR1 and CDR2 (germline): MDHEN, SYDVKM. The CDR3 sequence: CASSFGGVMCTQYF. CDR3 DNA sequence: TGTGCCAGCAGTTTTGGGGGGGTTATGTGTACGCAGTATTTT.

The V gene is TRBV25-1, the J gene TRBJ2-5; 9 positions agree with TRBD2. CDR3 length: 15 residues. CDR1 is MGHDK, CDR2 SYGVNS, per germline. V was pared by 3 bases and J by 5 bases, with 7 bases of the junction left unmatched. The CDR3 here is CASSDVGSGSETQYF. Here the CDR3 DNA reads TGTGCCAGCAGTGATGTCGGTAGCGGGAGTGAGACCCAGTACTTC.

This clonotype was observed many times. The chain uses TRBV6-1 and TRBJ1-5, with D unresolved. The germline V and J ends were trimmed by 3 bases and 0 bases, with 9 bases remaining between them. The CDR3 totals 15 residues. Germline values: CDR1 MNHNS, CDR2 SASEGT. Here the CDR3 DNA reads TGTGCCAGCAGTGAGGCCACCTATAGCAATCAGCCCCAGCATTTT. It yields the protein CASSEATYSNQPQHF.

The rearrangement uses TRBV2 and TRBJ1-4; weak D call: TRBD1 (5 bases). Trimming stripped 6 bases from V and 4 bases from J, with 12 bases between. Germline CDR1 and CDR2: SNHLY and FYNNEI. The CDR3 spans 14 residues. The CDR3 region is CASRSQVFNEKLFF. Here the CDR3 DNA reads TGTGCCAGCAGATCACAGGTGTTTAATGAAAAACTGTTTTTT.

For this clonotype: A read error may be the cause here, since a much bigger clone is one base away. The chain uses TRBV13 and TRBJ2-1; D gene unclear. Germline loops: CDR1 PRHDT, CDR2 FYEKMQ (reference sequence). This CDR3 region has 12 residues. CDR3 in DNA: TGTGCCAGCAGCAGTAGTAGGTATGAGCAGCTCTTC. Translating it yields CASSSSRYEQLF.

The rearrangement uses TRBV15 and TRBJ1-5; 10 nucleotides line up with TRBD1. There are 18 residues in the CDR3. CDR1 and CDR2 from the germline V gene are LNHNV and YYDKDF (reference sequence). V was clipped by 4 bases and J by 1 base; unmatched bases: 10. The CDR3 sequence is CATSKIEGTGVSNQPQHF. CDR3 DNA sequence: TGTGCCACCAGCAAGATCGAGGGGACAGGGGTCAGCAATCAGCCCCAGCATTTT.

The sample holds many counts of this clonotype. This chain links TRBV5-1 with TRBJ2-7; D gene unclear. CDR1 is SGHRS, CDR2 YFSETQ, per germline. This CDR3 comprises 13 residues. The V end lost 1 base, the J end lost 4 bases, and 9 bases lay between the germline ends. The CDR3 DNA follows: TGCGCCAGCAGCTTGACTGATGTATACGAGCAGTACTTC. This gives the protein CASSLTDVYEQYF.

This clonotype was found many times. The rearrangement links TRBV20-1 to TRBJ1-2; TRBD1 is a possible D gene (6 bases). Germline CDR1 reads DFQATT; CDR2 reads SNEGSKA (reference sequence). The CDR3 spans 13 residues. This CDR3 reads CSPSTGRAYGYTF. CDR3 nucleotides: TGCAGCCCATCCACAGGGCGAGCCTATGGCTACACCTTC.

The table lists this clonotype with many counts. This chain connects TRBV6-5 to TRBJ2-5; 9 bases are a match to TRBD2. V shed 2 bases and J 10 bases; nucleotides not matched to a gene: 11. The CDR3 consists of 15 residues. In germline, CDR1 is MNHEY, CDR2 SVGAGI. CDR3 loop: CASSYAAGGPPIQYF. The DNA of the CDR3 is TGTGCCAGCAGTTACGCCGCGGGGGGGCCACCGATCCAGTACTTC.

Worth noting for this clonotype: A read error may explain this, as a much larger clone is one base away. The chain has TRBV20-1 and TRBJ2-1; no definite D call. The end of the DNA is better explained by TRBJ2-5, so the J call may be wrong. The CDR3 loop spans 12 amino acids. The germline V gene has CDR1 DFQATT and CDR2 SNEGSKA (reference sequence). CDR3 residues: CSAPGPQETQYF. CDR3 bases: TGCAGTGCTCCCGGGCCCCAAGAGACCCAGTACTTC.

V is TRBV12-3 or TRBV12-4 and J is TRBJ2-5; D may be TRBD1 or TRBD2 (5 bases each). The CDR3 is 14 amino acids. V lost 4 bases to trimming and J lost 4 bases, with 13 bases between them. Here the CDR3 reads CASSSARGAETQYF. The DNA for the CDR3 is TGTGCCAGCAGTTCGGCGAGGGGCGCAGAGACCCAGTACTTC.

This clonotype showed up many times. The chain uses TRBV27 and TRBJ2-7, with 7 nucleotides matching TRBD1. The V gene end was trimmed by 7 bases and the J gene end by 3 bases; junction bases not matched to a gene: 12. Germline assignment: CDR1 MNHEY and CDR2 SMNVEV (reference sequence). The CDR3 consists of 15 residues. The CDR3 here is CASTSRQGKLYEQYF. The DNA of the CDR3 is TGTGCCAGCACATCGCGACAGGGCAAGCTCTACGAGCAGTACTTC.

This clonotype came up many times. The V gene is TRBV5-4, the J gene TRBJ2-5; 7 bases match TRBD2. V was pared by 0 bases and J by 5 bases, with 4 bases of the junction left unmatched. There are 14 residues in the CDR3. Per germline, CDR1 SGHNT and CDR2 YYREEE (reference sequence). The CDR3 region is CASSLARAGETQYF. DNA for the CDR3: TGTGCCAGCAGCTTGGCCCGAGCGGGGGAGACCCAGTACTTC.

This sequence joins TRBV11-2 and TRBJ1-6; D is ambiguous. V gave up 4 bases and J gave up 6 bases, with 4 bases separating them. CDR1 is SGHAT, CDR2 FQNNGV, per germline. The CDR3 covers 12 residues. The CDR3 spells CASSYFNSPLHF. The CDR3 region has the DNA TGTGCCAGCAGCTACTTTAATTCACCCCTCCACTTT.

This clonotype was counted many times. This chain connects TRBV27 to TRBJ1-6, with D maybe TRBD1 (5 bases). V lost 5 bases and J 7 bases, leaving 12 bases between the germline ends. Germline CDR1 reads MNHEY; CDR2 reads SMNVEV (reference sequence). The CDR3 runs 14 residues. The CDR3 sequence: CASSPSGRNSPLHF. CDR3 coding DNA: TGTGCCAGCAGTCCCTCGGGACGAAATTCACCCCTCCACTTT.

This clonotype was detected ten times or more. The rearrangement joins TRBV12-3 or TRBV12-4 to TRBJ1-3; the D gene is possibly TRBD1 (6 bases). The V end lost 6 bases, the J end lost 1 base, and 10 bases lay between the germline ends. This CDR3 is built from 14 residues. CDR3: CASSSGVSGNTIYF. CDR3 coding DNA: TGTGCCAGCAGCTCAGGGGTGTCTGGAAACACCATATATTTT.